This T cell receptor (beta chain) was recorded in a study of radiation and T cells in renal cell carcinoma. Across the study: Nephrectomy followed 15 Gy stereotactic body radiation by 4 weeks.

Time point denoted: blood 2 weeks post-SBRT. Treatment noted: 15 Gy SBRT to primary tumor, nephrectomy 4 weeks later. Blood was sampled at baseline, 2 weeks and 4 weeks after SBRT. The tumor was a clear cell renal cell carcinoma. The protocol was immunoSEQ multiplex PCR, while the TCRdb copy is restricted to in-frame clones and leaves out a portion. Among some 150,000 clones, roughly 86% were seen once, and the ten largest hold 10% to 15%. To note about this clone: What it binds is not known.

Study-level results: In blood, top tumor clones expanded by 2 weeks, shrinking by 4.

The germline V gene has CDR1 SGHRS and CDR2 YFSETQ. This CDR3 contains 14 residues. V was clipped by 2 bases and J by 4 bases, with 10 bases between them. V and J are TRBV5-1 and TRBJ2-1, with D maybe TRBD2 (5 bases). Sample: blood, taken from a patient whose treatment included radiotherapy and nephrectomy. The source is a woman in her 50s with renal cell carcinoma. The CDR3: CASSFGLEYNEQFF. The CDR3 bases are TGCGCCAGCAGCTTCGGACTTGAATACAATGAGCAGTTCTTC.